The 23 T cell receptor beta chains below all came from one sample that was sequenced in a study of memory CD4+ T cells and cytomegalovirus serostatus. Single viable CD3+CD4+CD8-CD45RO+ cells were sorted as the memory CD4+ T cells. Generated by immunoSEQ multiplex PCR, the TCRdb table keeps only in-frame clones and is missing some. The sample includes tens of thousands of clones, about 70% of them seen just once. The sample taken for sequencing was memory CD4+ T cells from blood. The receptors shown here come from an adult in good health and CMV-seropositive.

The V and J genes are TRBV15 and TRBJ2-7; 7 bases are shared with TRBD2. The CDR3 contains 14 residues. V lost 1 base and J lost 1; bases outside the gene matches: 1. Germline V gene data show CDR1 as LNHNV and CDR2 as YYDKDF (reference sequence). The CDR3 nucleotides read TGTGCCACCAGCAGAGGGGAGGGTTCCTACGAGCAGTACGTC. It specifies CATSRGEGSYEQYV.

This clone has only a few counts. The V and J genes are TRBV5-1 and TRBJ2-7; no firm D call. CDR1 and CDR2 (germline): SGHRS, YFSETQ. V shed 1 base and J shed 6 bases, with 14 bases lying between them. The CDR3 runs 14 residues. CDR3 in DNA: TGCGCCAGCAGCTTGAGTAGCCCTCCGATCGAGCAGTACTTC. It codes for CASSLSSPPIEQYF.

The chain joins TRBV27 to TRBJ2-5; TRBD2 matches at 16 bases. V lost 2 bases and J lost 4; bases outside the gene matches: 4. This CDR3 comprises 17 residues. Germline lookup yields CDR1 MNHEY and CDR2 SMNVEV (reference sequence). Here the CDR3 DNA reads TGTGCCAGCAGTTTACGCGGGACTAGCGGGGGGGTAGAGACCCAGTACTTC. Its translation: CASSLRGTSGGVETQYF.

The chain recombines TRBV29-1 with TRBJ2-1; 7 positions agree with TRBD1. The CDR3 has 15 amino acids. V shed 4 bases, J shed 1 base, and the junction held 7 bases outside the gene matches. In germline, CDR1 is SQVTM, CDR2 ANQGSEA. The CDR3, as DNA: TGCAGCGTTGGGGCGGCAGGGGGTTCCTACAATGAGCAGTTCTTC. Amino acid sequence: CSVGAAGGSYNEQFF.

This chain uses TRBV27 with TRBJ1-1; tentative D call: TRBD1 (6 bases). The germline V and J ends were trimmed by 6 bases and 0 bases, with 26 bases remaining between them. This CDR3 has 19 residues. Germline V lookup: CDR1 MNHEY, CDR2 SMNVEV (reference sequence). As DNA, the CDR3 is TGTGCCAGCAGCCAACAGGGAGTAGCCCTCGGCCGCATGAACACTGAAGCTTTCTTT. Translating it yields CASSQQGVALGRMNTEAFF.

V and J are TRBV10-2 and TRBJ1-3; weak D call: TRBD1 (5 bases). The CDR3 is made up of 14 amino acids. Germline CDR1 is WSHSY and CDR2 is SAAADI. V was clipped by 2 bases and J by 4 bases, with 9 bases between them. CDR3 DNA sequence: TGCGCCAGCAGTGAGGAGGGGTTCGGAAACACCATATATTTT. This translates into CASSEEGFGNTIYF.

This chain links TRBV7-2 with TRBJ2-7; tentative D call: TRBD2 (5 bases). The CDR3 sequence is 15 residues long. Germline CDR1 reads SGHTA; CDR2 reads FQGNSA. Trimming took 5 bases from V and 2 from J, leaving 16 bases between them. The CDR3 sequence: CASSATGSDAYEQYF. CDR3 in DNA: TGTGCCAGCAGCGCGACGGGATCCGACGCCTACGAGCAGTACTTC.

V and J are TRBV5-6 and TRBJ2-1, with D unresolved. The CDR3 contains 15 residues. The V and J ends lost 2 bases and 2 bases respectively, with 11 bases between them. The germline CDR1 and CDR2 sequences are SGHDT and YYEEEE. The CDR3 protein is CASSFSPSTYNEQFF. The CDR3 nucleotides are TGTGCCAGCAGCTTCTCCCCGTCTACCTACAATGAGCAGTTCTTC.

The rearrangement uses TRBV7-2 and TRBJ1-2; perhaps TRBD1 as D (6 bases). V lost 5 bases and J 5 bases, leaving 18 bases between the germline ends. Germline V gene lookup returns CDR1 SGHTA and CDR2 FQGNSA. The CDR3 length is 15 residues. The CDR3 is CASSPPRGGEYGYTF. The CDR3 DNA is TGTGCCAGCAGCCCCCCCAGGGGCGGCGAGTATGGCTACACCTTC.

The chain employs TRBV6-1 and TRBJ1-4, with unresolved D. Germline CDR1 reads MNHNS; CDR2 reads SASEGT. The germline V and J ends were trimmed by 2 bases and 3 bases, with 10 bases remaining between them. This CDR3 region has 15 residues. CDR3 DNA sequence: TGTGCCAGCAGTGAATACCCTGGAGCTAATGAAAAACTGTTTTTT. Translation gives CASSEYPGANEKLFF.

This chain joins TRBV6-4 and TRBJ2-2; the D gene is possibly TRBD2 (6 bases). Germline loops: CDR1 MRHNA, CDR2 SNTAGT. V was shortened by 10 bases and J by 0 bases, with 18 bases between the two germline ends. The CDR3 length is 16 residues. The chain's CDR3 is CATHPGGTTNTGELFF. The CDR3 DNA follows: TGTGCCACCCACCCCGGAGGGACCACGAACACCGGGGAGCTGTTTTTT.

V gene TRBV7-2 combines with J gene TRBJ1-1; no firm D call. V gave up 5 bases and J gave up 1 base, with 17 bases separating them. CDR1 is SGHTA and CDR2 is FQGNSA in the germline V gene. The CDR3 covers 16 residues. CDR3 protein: CASSPGKPGWNTEAFF. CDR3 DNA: TGTGCCAGCAGCCCAGGCAAACCCGGGTGGAACACTGAAGCTTTCTTT.

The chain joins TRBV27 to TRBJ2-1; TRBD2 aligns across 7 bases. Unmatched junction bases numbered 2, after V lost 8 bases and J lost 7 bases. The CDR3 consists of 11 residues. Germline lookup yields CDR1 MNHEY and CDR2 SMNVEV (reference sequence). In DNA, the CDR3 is TGTGCCAGCCGGACTAGGAATGAGCAGTTCTTC. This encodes CASRTRNEQFF.

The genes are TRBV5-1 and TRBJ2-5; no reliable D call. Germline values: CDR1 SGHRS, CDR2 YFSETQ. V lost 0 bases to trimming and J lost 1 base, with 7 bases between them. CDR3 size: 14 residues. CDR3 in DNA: TGCGCCAGCAGCTTGGGGGAAGGCCAAGAGACCCAGTACTTC. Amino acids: CASSLGEGQETQYF.

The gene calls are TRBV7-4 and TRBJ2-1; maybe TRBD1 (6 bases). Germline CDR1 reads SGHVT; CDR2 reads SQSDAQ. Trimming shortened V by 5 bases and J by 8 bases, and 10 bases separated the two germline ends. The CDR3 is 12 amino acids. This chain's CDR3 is CASSPNRDEQFF. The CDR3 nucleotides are TGTGCCAGCAGCCCAAACAGGGATGAGCAGTTCTTC.

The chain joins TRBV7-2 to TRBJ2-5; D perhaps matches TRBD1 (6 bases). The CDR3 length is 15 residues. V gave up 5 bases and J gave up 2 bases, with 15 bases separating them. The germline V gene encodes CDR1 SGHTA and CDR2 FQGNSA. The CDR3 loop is CASSRWWDKQETQYF. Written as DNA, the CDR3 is TGTGCCAGCAGCCGATGGTGGGACAAACAAGAGACCCAGTACTTC.

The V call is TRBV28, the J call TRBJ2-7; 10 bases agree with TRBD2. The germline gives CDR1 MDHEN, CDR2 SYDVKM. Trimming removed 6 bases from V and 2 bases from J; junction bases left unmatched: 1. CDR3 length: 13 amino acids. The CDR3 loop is CASRLAGPYEQYF. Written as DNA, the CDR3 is TGTGCCAGCAGACTAGCGGGACCCTACGAGCAGTACTTC.

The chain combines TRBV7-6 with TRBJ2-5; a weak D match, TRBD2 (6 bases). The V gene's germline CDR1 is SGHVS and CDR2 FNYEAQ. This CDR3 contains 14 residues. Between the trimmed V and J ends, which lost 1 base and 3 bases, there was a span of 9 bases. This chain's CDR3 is CASSLGLEKETQYF. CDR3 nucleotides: TGTGCCAGCAGCTTAGGACTAGAAAAAGAGACCCAGTACTTC.

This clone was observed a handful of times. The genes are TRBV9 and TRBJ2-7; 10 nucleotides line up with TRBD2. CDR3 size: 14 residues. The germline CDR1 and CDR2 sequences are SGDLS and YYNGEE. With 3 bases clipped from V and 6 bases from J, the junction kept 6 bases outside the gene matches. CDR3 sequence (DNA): TGTGCCAGCAGCGCCAGCGGGAGGGCCCGCGAGCAGTACTTC. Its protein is CASSASGRAREQYF.

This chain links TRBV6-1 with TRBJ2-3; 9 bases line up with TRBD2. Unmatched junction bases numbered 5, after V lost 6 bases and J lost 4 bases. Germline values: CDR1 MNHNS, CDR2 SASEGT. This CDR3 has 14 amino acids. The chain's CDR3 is CASSVAGEADTQYF. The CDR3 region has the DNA TGTGCCAGCAGCGTAGCGGGAGAAGCAGATACGCAGTATTTT.

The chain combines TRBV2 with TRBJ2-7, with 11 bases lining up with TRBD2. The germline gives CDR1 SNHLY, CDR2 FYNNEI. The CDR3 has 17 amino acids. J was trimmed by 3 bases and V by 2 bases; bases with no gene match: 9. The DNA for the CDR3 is TGTGCCAGCAGTGAAACTGGAACTAGCGGGAGATTCTACGAGCAGTACGTC. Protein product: CASSETGTSGRFYEQYV.

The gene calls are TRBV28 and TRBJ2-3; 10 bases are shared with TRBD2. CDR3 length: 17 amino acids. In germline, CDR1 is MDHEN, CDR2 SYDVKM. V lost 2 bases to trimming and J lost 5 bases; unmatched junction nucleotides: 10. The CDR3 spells CASSLRAGGLAKDTQYF. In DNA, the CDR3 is TGTGCCAGCAGTTTAAGGGCTGGGGGACTAGCGAAAGATACGCAGTATTTT.

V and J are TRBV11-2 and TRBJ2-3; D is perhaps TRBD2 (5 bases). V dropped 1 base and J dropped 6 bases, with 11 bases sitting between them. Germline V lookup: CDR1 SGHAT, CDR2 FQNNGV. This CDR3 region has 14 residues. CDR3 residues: CASSLVGMADTQYF. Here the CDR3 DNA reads TGTGCCAGCAGCTTAGTCGGGATGGCCGATACGCAGTATTTT.